This record covers a single T cell receptor (beta chain). The antigen is unknown. Amplification of TCR beta CDR3 regions was performed using RNA transcripts as template. Primed by the HTBI set, a first-round RT-PCR was run on the TCR CDR3. From the multiplex PCR reads, TCRdb called clonotypes with MiXCR, one entry per CDR3 protein. The sample records approximately 430,000 distinct CDR3 sequences, 15% to 18% being singletons. Trimming pared 8 bases from V and 4 bases from J, leaving 14 bases between. CDR3 size: 13 residues. CDR1 is MRHNA, CDR2 SNTAGT, per germline. This entry belongs to a study of T cells in Graves' hyperthyroidism and ophthalmopathy. Overall study findings and caveats: Classification by a 13 V-J model distinguished ophthalmopathy from stable hyperthyroidism. Prediction of ophthalmopathy progression came a median approximately 6.5 months pre-onset.

The rearrangement links TRBV6-4 to TRBJ1-2; D gene uncertain. The receptor was isolated from a woman aged 18-29 years with Graves' hyperthyroidism. Sequencing was carried out using blood. In DNA form, the CDR3 reads TGTGCCAGCGCCCGCCCTTTAGTCTATGGCTACACCTTC. This translates into CASARPLVYGYTF.